The next 27 T cell receptor beta chains were all read from a single sample in a study of graft-versus-host responses after intestinal transplantation. Repertoires were generated with immunoSEQ multiplex PCR, while TCRdb's copy carries only in-frame clones and drops some. Seen here are about 29,000 clones, about 85% observed once, and the top ten hold 9.5% to 13%. Sequencing was performed on PBMCs, taken about 420 days after intestinal transplantation. Receptor source: a human patient who received an intestinal transplant, so some T cells may come from the graft donor.

J is TRBJ1-4 and V is TRBV7-9, with D hard to call. CDR1 and CDR2 (germline): SEHNR, FQNEAQ (reference sequence). This CDR3 has 12 residues. V lost 4 bases to trimming and J lost 3 bases, with 3 bases between them. The CDR3 reads CASSSSNEKLFF. In DNA, the CDR3 is TGTGCCAGCAGCTCTTCTAATGAAAAACTGTTTTTT.

The table lists this clone with a count of one. The chain links TRBV29-1 to TRBJ2-7, with D possibly being TRBD1 (6 bases). With 3 bases removed from V and 0 bases from J, the gap between germline ends came to 15 bases. CDR3 length equals 15 residues. Germline loops: CDR1 SQVTM, CDR2 ANQGSEA. Here the CDR3 reads CSVEKVGDNSYEQYF. The CDR3 DNA reads as TGCAGCGTTGAGAAAGTAGGGGACAACTCCTACGAGCAGTACTTC.

The V gene is TRBV11-2, the J gene TRBJ2-5; D might be TRBD1 (6 bases). V gave up 5 bases and J gave up 2 bases, with 12 bases separating them. Germline values: CDR1 SGHAT, CDR2 FQNNGV. The CDR3 has 14 amino acids. CDR3 DNA sequence: TGTGCCAGCAGCATCGGACAGACACAAGAGACCCAGTACTTC. Translating gives CASSIGQTQETQYF. The full variable domain, in which reference TRBV11-2 and TRBJ2-5 provide the parts outside the CDR3, is EAGVAQSPRYKIIEKRQSVAFWCNPISGHATLYWYQQILGQGPKLLIQFQNNGVVDDSQLPKDRFSAERLKGVDSTLKIQPAKLEDSAVYLCASSIGQTQETQYFGPGTRLLVL.

The chain recombines TRBV5-5 with TRBJ2-7; weak D call: TRBD2 (5 bases). Germline V CDR1 and CDR2: SGHKS, YYEKEE (reference sequence). V was clipped by 1 base and J by 7 bases, with 15 bases between them. The CDR3 extends over 14 amino acids. DNA for the CDR3: TGTGCCAGCAGCTTGATCTGGGGAGATGGAGAGCAGTACTTC. Amino acid sequence: CASSLIWGDGEQYF.

V is TRBV2 and J is TRBJ1-2; possible D gene TRBD1, 5 bases. CDR1 is SNHLY, CDR2 FYNNEI, per germline. V was pared by 4 bases and J by 8 bases, with 20 bases between. The CDR3 extends over 15 amino acids. CDR3 residues: CASSAARQSFGGYTF. The CDR3 DNA reads as TGTGCCAGCAGTGCAGCTCGACAGTCCTTTGGAGGCTACACCTTC.

The CDR3 DNA is TGCGCCAGCAGCCACCTAAAGGGGGCGGAGTCCACAGATACGCAGTATTTT. Translated: CASSHLKGAESTDTQYF. J is TRBJ2-3 and V is TRBV4-3; TRBD1 matches at 7 bases. The length of the CDR3 is 17 residues. The trim removed 3 bases at V and 2 bases at J, leaving 11 bases unmatched. Germline lookup yields CDR1 LGHNA and CDR2 YSLEER.

V gene TRBV7-6 combines with J gene TRBJ2-1; 14 nucleotides agree with TRBD2. Germline trimming cut 8 bases from V and 2 bases from J; bases unmatched to any gene: 8. Germline assignment: CDR1 SGHVS and CDR2 FNYEAQ. The CDR3 is 17 residues long. CDR3 protein: CASCLGLAGVPYNEQFF. The CDR3 DNA is TGTGCCAGCTGCCTGGGACTAGCGGGAGTTCCCTACAATGAGCAGTTCTTC.

The V gene is TRBV4-3, the J gene TRBJ1-3; the D is unclear. Germline CDR1 reads LGHNA; CDR2 reads YSLEER. Trimming left V 0 bases short and J 4 bases short, with 13 bases between. CDR3 size: 16 residues. The CDR3 spells CASSQDLGWRGNTIYF. The CDR3, as DNA: TGCGCCAGCAGCCAAGATCTGGGGTGGAGGGGAAACACCATATATTTT.

The rearrangement uses TRBV6-1 and TRBJ1-2; D unclear. CDR3 length equals 14 residues. V lost 2 bases and J 2 bases, leaving 9 bases between the germline ends. CDR1 is MNHNS, CDR2 SASEGT, per germline. CDR3: CASSEIVGNYGYTF. In nucleotides, the CDR3 is TGTGCCAGCAGTGAAATAGTAGGGAACTATGGCTACACCTTC.

The chain has TRBV6-6 and TRBJ1-1; 9 bases align to TRBD1. Germline V CDR1 and CDR2: MNHNY, SVGAGI (reference sequence). V trimming: 5 bases; J trimming: 5 bases; junction bases outside the gene matches: 6. CDR3 length: 14 amino acids. The CDR3 nucleotides read TGTGCCAGCAGTCGCACAGGGGGCGCAACTGAAGCTTTCTTT. This translates into CASSRTGGATEAFF.

DNA of the CDR3: TGTGCCAGCAGACTCTCGACTAGCGGGAGATGGGAGCAGTACTTC. It codes for CASRLSTSGRWEQYF. The chain combines TRBV6-5 with TRBJ2-7; 12 positions agree with TRBD2. With V trimmed by 6 bases and J by 7 bases, 10 bases remained unmatched. The CDR3 has 15 amino acids. Looked up from germline, CDR1 is MNHEY and CDR2 is SVGAGI.

The chain recombines TRBV5-1 with TRBJ1-1; TRBD1 matches at 11 bases. V was clipped by 4 bases and J by 1 base; unmatched bases: 3. The CDR3 covers 15 residues. CDR1 SGHRS and CDR2 YFSETQ come from the germline V gene. CDR3: CASSPGQGANTEAFF. The CDR3 DNA follows: TGCGCCAGCAGCCCCGGACAGGGGGCGAACACTGAAGCTTTCTTT.

This sequence joins TRBV5-1 and TRBJ1-1, with unresolved D. This CDR3 has 12 amino acids. In germline, CDR1 is SGHRS, CDR2 YFSETQ. The V gene lost 0 bases and the J gene lost 6 bases, with 6 bases spanning the gap. The CDR3 sequence: CASSLGIAEAFF. For the CDR3, the DNA is TGCGCCAGCAGCTTGGGGATAGCTGAAGCTTTCTTT.

This chain joins TRBV2 and TRBJ1-5; 8 positions agree with TRBD1. The V gene end was trimmed by 6 bases and the J gene end by 0 bases; junction bases not matched to a gene: 4. The germline CDR1 and CDR2 sequences are SNHLY and FYNNEI. The CDR3 extends over 15 amino acids. The CDR3 DNA follows: TGTGCCAGCAGGGGGGACAGGCATAGCAATCAGCCCCAGCATTTT. Translated, it gives CASRGDRHSNQPQHF.

The chain employs TRBV2 and TRBJ2-1; D uncertain. With 6 bases removed from V and 8 bases from J, the gap between germline ends came to 11 bases. Germline CDR1 reads SNHLY; CDR2 reads FYNNEI. CDR3 size: 12 residues. CDR3 loop: CASRPMNHEQFF. The DNA of the CDR3 is TGTGCCAGCAGACCAATGAATCATGAGCAGTTCTTC.

V usage is TRBV9 and J usage is TRBJ1-2; D is perhaps TRBD1 (6 bases). The CDR3 spans 14 residues. CDR1 SGDLS and CDR2 YYNGEE come from the germline V gene. The germline V and J ends were trimmed by 4 bases and 8 bases, with 18 bases remaining between them. CDR3 in DNA: TGTGCCAGCAGCCCCCGGTTGGGGGCTGAGGGCTACACCTTC. Translating gives CASSPRLGAEGYTF.

The chain is built from TRBV6-6 and TRBJ2-7, with 8 nucleotides matching TRBD1. Trimming removed 5 bases from V and 4 bases from J; junction bases left unmatched: 10. The germline gives CDR1 MNHNY, CDR2 SVGAGI (reference sequence). The CDR3 totals 15 residues. This CDR3 is CASSPRQGIGYEQYF. Written as DNA, the CDR3 is TGTGCCAGCAGTCCTCGACAGGGGATAGGTTACGAGCAGTACTTC.

This chain connects TRBV6-4 to TRBJ2-1, with 7 bases matching TRBD2. The J segment lost 7 bases and the V segment lost 3 bases, leaving 3 bases of the junction unmatched. The CDR3 is 13 residues long. From germline, CDR1 is MRHNA and CDR2 SNTAGT. The chain's CDR3 is CASSEAGENEQFF. The DNA of the CDR3 is TGTGCCAGCAGTGAGGCGGGAGAGAATGAGCAGTTCTTC.

This clone was counted a single time. The J gene is TRBJ2-7, the V gene TRBV18, with 10 bases aligning to TRBD1. The length of the CDR3 is 13 residues. The V gene end was trimmed by 6 bases and the J gene end by 4 bases; junction bases not matched to a gene: 3. Germline-derived CDR1 and CDR2 are KGHSH and LQKENI. CDR3 sequence (DNA): TGTGCCAGCTCCGGGACAGGGGCGTACGAGCAGTACTTC. It specifies CASSGTGAYEQYF.

The chain is built from TRBV4-3 and TRBJ1-1; no firm D call. CDR1 and CDR2 (germline): LGHNA, YSLEER. The CDR3 covers 17 residues. The V and J ends lost 0 bases and 2 bases respectively, with 16 bases between them. The CDR3 loop is CASSQDLAGTVNTEAFF. The CDR3 DNA sequence: TGCGCCAGCAGCCAAGATTTGGCAGGTACGGTAAACACTGAAGCTTTCTTT.

This clone appeared a single time. This sample includes further DNA sequences coding for the same CDR3. The CDR3 loop is CASSLDGVGGYTF. For the CDR3, the DNA is TGCGCCAGCAGCTTGGACGGGGTGGGGGGCTACACCTTC. V gene TRBV5-1 combines with J gene TRBJ1-2, with D unclear. The CDR3 has 13 residues. Germline loops: CDR1 SGHRS, CDR2 YFSETQ. Trimming cost V 0 bases and J 8 bases, with 11 bases left between them.

The CDR3 sequence is CASSLTDRGKVYTF. The CDR3 region has the DNA TGTGCCAGCAGCTTGACGGACAGGGGGAAGGTTTACACCTTC. The J gene is TRBJ1-2, the V gene TRBV5-8; 10 bases agree with TRBD1. This CDR3 is 14 amino acids long. The J segment lost 11 bases and the V segment lost 1 base, leaving 8 bases of the junction unmatched. In germline, CDR1 is SGHTS, CDR2 YDEGEE.

The rearrangement joins TRBV7-3 to TRBJ2-1, with D hard to call. V was shortened by 2 bases and J by 4 bases, with 9 bases between the two germline ends. The CDR3 runs to 14 residues. Germline V gene data show CDR1 as SGHTA and CDR2 as FQGTGA. This CDR3 reads CASSLVLSYNEQFF. The CDR3 DNA follows: TGTGCCAGCAGCTTAGTACTATCGTACAATGAGCAGTTCTTC.

V gene TRBV5-1 combines with J gene TRBJ1-5; D call uncertain. The CDR3 contains 15 residues. Germline values: CDR1 SGHRS, CDR2 YFSETQ. Deletions cut 0 bases from V and 3 bases from J, with 10 bases between. For the CDR3, the DNA is TGCGCCAGCAGCTTGGGACACGGCTTCAATCAGCCCCAGCATTTT. Its protein product is CASSLGHGFNQPQHF. Complete variable domain (other parts from reference TRBV5-1 and TRBJ1-5): KAGVTQTPRYLIKTRGQQVTLSCSPISGHRSVSWYQQTPGQGLQFLFEYFSETQRNKGNFPGRFSGRQFSNSRSEMNVSTLELGDSALYLCASSLGHGFNQPQHFGDGTRLSIL.

The chain recombines TRBV2 with TRBJ2-5, with D hard to call. The germline gives CDR1 SNHLY, CDR2 FYNNEI. V was clipped by 8 bases and J by 5 bases, with 21 bases between them. The CDR3 extends over 15 amino acids. The CDR3 loop reads CASQRASLVLETQYF. As DNA, the CDR3 is TGTGCCAGCCAACGGGCTAGTCTGGTTTTGGAGACCCAGTACTTC.

A single count supports this clone. The V and J genes are TRBV20-1 and TRBJ2-7; D is undetermined. Germline V lookup: CDR1 DFQATT, CDR2 SNEGSKA (reference sequence). The CDR3 covers 11 residues. V was shortened by 0 bases and J by 4 bases, with 4 bases between the two germline ends. As DNA, the CDR3 is TGCAGTGCTAGAGAGACATACGAGCAGTACTTC. Protein product: CSARETYEQYF.

This clone occurred once. The chain is built from TRBV18 and TRBJ1-2, with 11 bases fitting TRBD1. The V gene end was trimmed by 1 base and the J gene end by 3 bases; junction bases not matched to a gene: 7. Germline loops: CDR1 KGHSH, CDR2 LQKENI. The CDR3 sequence is 17 residues long. CDR3: CASSPRYQGQGDYGYTF. Here the CDR3 DNA reads TGTGCCAGCTCACCACGGTATCAGGGACAGGGGGACTATGGCTACACCTTC.